This note documents a single TCR beta chain sequence. This CDR3 has 13 residues. Germline V gives CDR1 MNHEY, CDR2 SVGAGI. With V trimmed by 7 bases and J by 1 base, 1 base remained unmatched. The study ran its PCR with 60 Vbeta and 13 Jbeta primers. Sequencing was performed with immunoSEQ multiplex PCR; in TCRdb, only in-frame clones are kept and a portion is missing. The sample comprises more than 200,000 clones, about 75% of which are singletons, and roughly 1.9% rests with the top ten. This record belongs to a study of cytomegalovirus exposure and HLA in healthy donors. This rearrangement joins TRBV6-5 to TRBJ2-1; 7 bases match TRBD1. The receptor comes from a male donor in good health and CMV-seronegative. Sequencing used PBMCs. CDR3 region: CASKQGSYNEQFF. CDR3 bases: TGTGCCAGCAAACAGGGGTCCTACAATGAGCAGTTCTTC.